This note documents a single T cell receptor (beta chain) sequence. This clone was picked up a small number of times. The antigen this receptor binds is unknown. It has no much larger one-base neighbor in the sample; base qualities were not kept. This record belongs to a study of beta chain features in type 1 diabetes listed by TCRdb under 2018. Study-level background: Mean age, gender distribution, total cell number and subset yield did not differ between patients and healthy donors. A total of 85 million to 140 million sorted cells were examined across all samples, and the number of cells per subset was strongly correlated with RNA yield. The study compared TCRB repertoires of sorted circulating CD4+ T cell subsets between recently diagnosed type 1 diabetes patients and matched healthy donors. Regulatory and stem cell-like memory subsets were obtained from only 8 patients and roughly 8 healthy donors, while naive and central memory subsets were obtained from all 28 donors. The paper's findings and limits, for the study overall: A moderate but significant shortening of TCRB CDR3 length was observed in type 1 diabetes patients in all four CD4+ subsets. At VDJ recombination sites, type 1 diabetes patients had fewer insertions and more deleted nucleotides, which implies abnormalities in thymic rearrangement. Shorter templates might be favored by PCR, yet because patient and control samples were amplified and corrected together, any such skew would affect both groups equally. Naive, central memory and regulatory TCRB repertoires appeared more similar among patients than among healthy donors. Only small numbers of individuals were included in the HLA sub-analyses, which left unresolved whether HLA type had any influence on TCRB rearrangement. Because cDNA rather than genomic DNA was sequenced, highly expressing activated cells could have been over-represented, although no difference in activation and CD3 levels was found between groups.

The High Capacity cDNA Reverse Transcription Kit was used to reverse transcribe all of the isolated RNA, meaning that expressed TCRB transcripts were what got sequenced. Deep immunoSEQ sequencing was performed on naive, central memory and regulatory T cell samples, with an average of about 4 million total reads per sample. After sorted cells were lysed in RLT buffer, RNA was extracted with DNase-treated RNeasy Micro or Mini kits, with the choice depending on cell number. Each cell subset was processed separately to prevent cross-contamination, with patient and healthy donor samples processed together. TCRB sequences were amplified from cDNA with the immunoSEQ multiplex PCR, producing 87-bp fragments spanning the CDR3 region. Amplicons were sequenced on the Illumina HiSeq platform. Per the original workflow: PCR bias was computationally corrected using synthetic template baselines, reads within Hamming distance 2 were collapsed, and singletons that could not be merged were discarded. Reads were aligned against IMGT to assign V, D and J genes, CDR3 length and insertions or deletions at six rearrangement sites. Within each subset, clonotype counts were normalized to sorted cell number, and only after that were true diversity and Gini coefficients computed with the tcR R package. The overlap coefficient, calculated on TCRB nucleotide sequences, was used to measure repertoire sharing. Out-of-frame TCRB sequences from naive cells were analyzed as a proxy for the pre-selection repertoire. The clones in this table, taken by TCRdb from immuneACCESS, are in-frame only. Not every clone is retained; where verified, under half of the shortfall comes from an unresolved V gene, and the cause of the rest is unknown. V, J and clone size are taken as reported in that table, and D and trimming were inferred from the DNA itself. The sample includes 600,000 to 700,000 clones, with around an eighth observed a single time. Together, the top ten hold 0.022% of the sample.

A single peripheral blood draw of 95 to 150 mL on average was collected from each donor into heparinised tubes. Naive, central memory, regulatory and stem cell-like memory CD4+ T cells were sorted on a BD FACSAria II using a panel including CD45RO, CCR7, CD25, CD127, CD95 and CD27. A purity above 95% was achieved for all sorted populations. PBMCs were separated immediately by Lymphoprep density gradient centrifugation and were stained directly, without being cultured. So that batch effects would be minimized, each experiment stained and sorted samples in pairs, pairing one healthy donor with one patient. CDR3 length: 12 amino acids, cysteine to phenylalanine. CDR3 DNA is the only sequence kept; it has 36 bases, read in frame from the first base. The germline V gene yields MDHEN for CDR1 and SYDVKM for CDR2. The junction carries 7 bases between V and J, which are trimmed by 6 bases and 2 bases respectively.

The source material was naive CD4+ T cells from blood. This specimen's cell subset or site label, interpreted: true naive CD4+ T cells. The TCR sequence derives from a man between 18 and 35 years old with type 1 diabetes. This sequence uses TRBV28 and TRBJ1-2; no D segment can be confidently identified. The DNA sequence follows: TGTGCCAGCAGCCCTGACAACTATGGCTACACCTTC. Translated, this gives CASSPDNYGYTF.